This T cell receptor (beta chain) is drawn from a study of T cell changes during pregnancy in multiple sclerosis. This CDR3 has 15 residues. Germline V gives CDR1 LNHDA, CDR2 SQIVND (reference sequence). V was clipped by 5 bases and J by 0 bases, with 12 bases between them. This table comes from immunoSEQ multiplex PCR, and its TCRdb copy is limited to in-frame clones, with some not included. The sample has tens of thousands of clones, more than 75% seen once. Material: CD4+ T cells from peripheral blood mononuclear cells, obtained in the first trimester of pregnancy. The sequence was obtained from a female donor with multiple sclerosis, enrolled in a pregnancy study. The V call is TRBV19, the J call TRBJ2-3; tentative D call: TRBD2 (6 bases). CDR3 DNA sequence: TGTGCCAGTAGTGTCTCCGGGACTAGCACAGATACGCAGTATTTT. It translates to CASSVSGTSTDTQYF.